The 8 T cell receptor beta chains in this list originate from one sample, sequenced in a study of identifying expanded T cells in peripheral blood. Sequencing used immunoSEQ multiplex PCR; TCRdb keeps in-frame clones, though not all of them. The sample lists 100,000 to 150,000 clones, about four fifths occurring once. Sequencing was carried out using blood. All receptors derive from a person aged 18-70 years in good health.

The chain links TRBV5-4 to TRBJ1-1; tentative D call: TRBD1 (5 bases). The ends were cut back, 0 bases at V and 5 bases at J, with 11 bases in the middle. This CDR3 contains 14 residues. CDR1 is SGHNT and CDR2 is YYREEE in the germline V gene (reference sequence). This CDR3 is CASSLALGGTEAFF. CDR3 nucleotide sequence: TGTGCCAGCAGCTTGGCCCTTGGGGGAACTGAAGCTTTCTTT.

The rearrangement links TRBV23-1 to TRBJ1-2, with D possibly matching TRBD1 (6 bases). TRBV23-1 is designated an ORF whose function remains uncertain. The CDR3 has 20 residues. The ends were cut back, 8 bases at V and 0 bases at J, with 31 bases in the middle. CDR3 nucleotide sequence: TGCGCCAGCGGGTCCCCAACCGTACAGGGCGATGCGTCCACTAACTATGGCTACACCTTC. It translates to CASGSPTVQGDASTNYGYTF.

This clone was picked up one time. The chain recombines TRBV11-2 with TRBJ1-1; 8 nucleotides line up with TRBD1. With 6 bases clipped from V and 3 bases from J, the junction kept 9 bases outside the gene matches. The CDR3 is 15 residues long. Germline CDR1 and CDR2: SGHAT and FQNNGV. CDR3 sequence: CASRARTGQHTEAFF. For the CDR3, the DNA is TGTGCCAGCAGGGCCCGGACAGGGCAGCACACTGAAGCTTTCTTT.

The V gene is TRBV9, the J gene TRBJ1-1, with a possible D match to TRBD1 (6 bases). The CDR3 contains 16 residues. Trimming cost V 0 bases and J 0 bases, with 12 bases left between them. Germline CDR1 and CDR2: SGDLS and YYNGEE. The CDR3 protein is CASSVVGTQVNTEAFF. The CDR3 DNA follows: TGTGCCAGCAGCGTAGTTGGGACACAAGTGAACACTGAAGCTTTCTTT.

This clone was counted only a few times. The chain employs TRBV11-2 and TRBJ2-3; possibly TRBD1 or TRBD2 for D (5 bases each). Germline values: CDR1 SGHAT, CDR2 FQNNGV. The V gene lost 3 bases and the J gene lost 2 bases, with 15 bases spanning the gap. The CDR3 spans 16 residues. The CDR3 DNA reads as TGTGCCAGCAGCTTGTTGTCCGGGGCGAACACAGATACGCAGTATTTT. This gives the protein CASSLLSGANTDTQYF.

This chain uses TRBV27 with TRBJ2-7; D gene unclear. From germline, CDR1 is MNHEY and CDR2 SMNVEV (reference sequence). The ends were cut back, 3 bases at V and 4 bases at J, with 10 bases in the middle. The CDR3 runs to 13 residues. The CDR3 nucleotides are TGTGCCAGCAGTTTTACGGGTGGGTACGAGCAGTACTTC. It codes for CASSFTGGYEQYF.

Only one count was recorded for this clone. CDR3 in amino acids: CAWSRDSVNTEAFF. CDR3 coding DNA: TGTGCCTGGAGTAGGGACAGTGTGAACACTGAAGCTTTCTTT. The chain uses TRBV30 and TRBJ1-1; 7 nucleotides agree with TRBD1. The V segment lost 2 bases and the J segment 0 bases; nucleotides outside the gene matches: 3. Germline values: CDR1 GTSNPN, CDR2 SVGIG (reference sequence). CDR3 length equals 14 residues.

This rearrangement joins TRBV5-1 to TRBJ2-7, with a possible D match to TRBD2 (6 bases). There are 15 residues in the CDR3. V was pared by 3 bases and J by 1 base, with 14 bases between. The germline V gene encodes CDR1 SGHRS and CDR2 YFSETQ. This CDR3 reads CASSSQRAFSYEQYF. The CDR3 nucleotides read TGCGCCAGCAGCTCCCAGCGGGCTTTTTCCTACGAGCAGTACTTC.